One and the same sample provided the 22 T cell receptor beta chains below, sequenced in a study of T cell clonality in common variable immunodeficiency. The repertoire was sequenced with immunoSEQ multiplex PCR; TCRdb's copy has only in-frame clones and lacks some. Sampling found roughly 40,000 clones, none seen once. The source material was peripheral blood mononuclear cells. The receptors here all came from a person aged 18 to 70 in good health.

This clone has ten or more counts. The read ends 3 residues shy of where the CDR3 ends; the end is completed using the germline J gene. The chain couples TRBV7-8 to TRBJ2-3; D call uncertain. The CDR3 contains 15 residues. V lost 4 bases to trimming and J lost 4 bases, with 15 bases between them. In germline, CDR1 is SGHVS, CDR2 FQNEAQ. This chain's CDR3 is CASSSVAVSSDTQYF. The CDR3 DNA, read in part, is TGTGCCAGCAGCTCAGTAGCAGTAAGCTCAGATACG.

This clone was picked up many times. The CDR3 is cut off 3 residues early in the read; its end comes from the germline J gene. The chain is built from TRBV6-4 and TRBJ1-1; TRBD1 agrees at 7 bases. Germline lookup yields CDR1 MRHNA and CDR2 SNTAGT. V lost 8 bases, J lost 1 base, and 4 bases stayed unmatched. The CDR3 totals 13 residues. CDR3 sequence: CASSRTGNTEAFF. The CDR3 DNA, read in part, is TGTGCCAGCTCCCGGACAGGGAACACTGAA.

This clone was counted ten times or more. The sequence runs out 3 residues before the end of the CDR3; the remainder is reconstructed from the germline J gene. The chain uses TRBV20-1 and TRBJ2-5, with 10 bases fitting TRBD2. The CDR3 runs 14 residues. Germline assignment: CDR1 DFQATT and CDR2 SNEGSKA (reference sequence). J gave up 5 bases and V 3 bases, and 6 bases lay outside the gene matches. This CDR3 is CSASSGGMAETQYF. The covered CDR3 bases are TGCAGTGCTAGTAGCGGGGGGATGGCGGAGACC.

The table lists this clone with many counts. The observed sequence ends 3 residues before the CDR3 terminus, with the missing tail filled in from the germline J gene. The J gene is TRBJ1-1, the V gene TRBV20-1; no reliable D call. This CDR3 region has 12 residues. Trimming took off 8 bases at V and 1 base at J, with 11 bases between the two ends. Germline CDR1 and CDR2: DFQATT and SNEGSKA (reference sequence). This CDR3 is CSLFSSNTEAFF. The CDR3 bases that were read are TGCAGTCTCTTCAGTTCGAACACTGAA.

This clone was counted many times. The observed sequence ends 3 residues before the CDR3 terminus, with the missing tail filled in from the germline J gene. This chain joins TRBV2 and TRBJ2-7; 9 bases fit TRBD1. CDR3 size: 13 residues. V dropped 6 bases and J dropped 5; count of bases not matched to a gene: 5. Germline V gene lookup returns CDR1 SNHLY and CDR2 FYNNEI. CDR3 region: CASSPGQGHEQYF. Partial CDR3 DNA: TGTGCCAGCAGCCCGGGACAGGGACACGAG.

Ten or more counts support this clone. Coverage ceases 3 residues before the CDR3 finishes, and the germline J gene fills in the end. The rearrangement joins TRBV12-3 or TRBV12-4 to TRBJ1-3; 8 positions agree with TRBD1. The CDR3 length is 18 residues. Germline trimming cut 2 bases from V and 0 bases from J; bases unmatched to any gene: 9. The chain's CDR3 is CASSLLAGGLNSGNTIYF. The CDR3 DNA, read in part, is TGTGCCAGCAGTTTATTAGCAGGGGGCCTCAACTCTGGAAACACC.

This clone was observed many times. The read falls 3 residues short of the CDR3 end, and the missing part is taken from the germline J gene. This sequence joins TRBV18 and TRBJ2-7, with TRBD2 identical over 8 bases. Unmatched junction bases numbered 5, after V lost 2 bases and J lost 5 bases. The germline V gene encodes CDR1 KGHSH and CDR2 LQKENI. The CDR3 is made up of 14 amino acids. The chain's CDR3 is CASSPVAGGHEQYF. CDR3 DNA, as far as it was read: TGTGCCAGCTCACCAGTGGCGGGGGGCCACGAG.

This clone appeared many times. The CDR3 is cut off 3 residues early in the read; its end comes from the germline J gene. The chain uses TRBV6-1 and TRBJ1-4, with 7 nucleotides matching TRBD1. This CDR3 has 16 residues. The trim removed 2 bases at V and 0 bases at J, leaving 3 bases unmatched. In germline, CDR1 is MNHNS, CDR2 SASEGT. CDR3 residues: CASSERRGATNEKLFF. CDR3 DNA, as far as it was read: TGTGCCAGCAGTGAACGCAGGGGGGCAACTAATGAAAAA.

The sample holds a few counts of this clone. The read finishes 3 residues shy of the CDR3 end, and the germline J gene is used to complete it. The chain recombines TRBV18 with TRBJ1-2, with D possibly matching TRBD1 (6 bases). Per germline, CDR1 KGHSH and CDR2 LQKENI. CDR3 length: 16 residues. The covered CDR3 bases are TGTGCCAGCTCACCTACCACTACTAGCGGGGGGCCTCTC. Protein product: CASSPTTTSGGPL. The CDR3 reads in full as CASSPTTTSGGPLYTF.

This clone occurred many times. The observed sequence ends 3 residues before the CDR3 terminus, with the missing tail filled in from the germline J gene. The V and J genes are TRBV12-3 or TRBV12-4 and TRBJ2-1, with D perhaps TRBD2 (6 bases). CDR3 length equals 17 residues. The V and J ends lost 3 bases and 1 base respectively, with 16 bases between them. The DNA read from the CDR3 is TGTGCCAGCAGTTTGTCCGGGGACTTTTCTTCCTACAATGAG. Translation: CASSLSGDFSSYNE. The CDR3 reads in full as CASSLSGDFSSYNEQFF.

This clone was detected ten times or more. The read ends 3 residues before the CDR3 terminus; that terminus is restored from the germline J gene. The chain carries TRBV7-9 and TRBJ2-2; D may be TRBD1 (6 bases). The ends were cut back, 3 bases at V and 1 base at J, with 6 bases in the middle. Germline V gene lookup returns CDR1 SEHNR and CDR2 FQNEAQ (reference sequence). This CDR3 is built from 14 residues. CDR3: CASSLTGNTGELFF. CDR3 DNA, as far as it was read: TGTGCCAGCAGCTTGACAGGGAACACCGGGGAG.

About this clone: From the germline J gene comes the end of the CDR3, since the read stops 3 residues before it. The chain links TRBV2 to TRBJ2-7, with D possibly TRBD2 on 7 matching bases. In germline, CDR1 is SNHLY, CDR2 FYNNEI. CDR3 length: 13 residues. This CDR3 reads CAGGGSLSYEQYF. CDR3 DNA, as far as it was read: TGTGCTGGCGGGGGCTCCCTCTCCTACGAG.

This clone was picked up a small number of times. The CDR3 end is not reached by the read, which stops 3 residues before it; the germline J gene fills it in. The rearrangement uses TRBV5-1 and TRBJ2-7, with 7 bases aligning to TRBD2. This CDR3 region has 15 residues. Germline CDR1 is SGHRS and CDR2 is YFSETQ. The V gene end was trimmed by 1 base and the J gene end by 4 bases; junction bases not matched to a gene: 8. CDR3 amino acids: CASSLFAGERYEQYF. CDR3 DNA (partial): TGCGCCAGCAGCTTGTTTGCGGGAGAAAGGTACGAG.

CDR3 protein: CASSWGGDEQFF. Partial CDR3 DNA: TGTGCCAGCAGTTGGGGGGGGGATGAG. The chain links TRBV6-2 or TRBV6-3 to TRBJ2-1; 7 nucleotides align to TRBD2. The read ends 3 residues before the CDR3 terminus; that terminus is restored from the germline J gene. The CDR3 covers 12 residues. After removal of 4 bases from V and 8 bases from J, the junction contained 2 bases not matched to a gene. Per the germline V gene, CDR1 is MNHEY and CDR2 is SVGEGT.

This clone was seen at least ten times. The read ends 3 residues early relative to the CDR3; the germline J gene fills the gap. This chain links TRBV20-1 with TRBJ1-5, with 8 positions matching TRBD1. This CDR3 spans 15 amino acids. Trimming took 0 bases from V and 5 from J; bases not matched to a gene: 6. CDR1 is DFQATT and CDR2 is SNEGSKA in the germline V gene (reference sequence). Here the CDR3 reads CSARDYNRGDQPQHF. CDR3 DNA (partial): TGCAGTGCTAGAGACTATAACAGGGGGGATCAGCCC.

This clone was detected many times. The read halts 3 residues ahead of the CDR3 end, with the missing end drawn from the germline J gene. The V gene is TRBV4-1, the J gene TRBJ2-2, with TRBD1 matching 7 bases. Germline V gene sequence: CDR1 MGHRA, CDR2 YSYEKL. This CDR3 spans 16 amino acids. V dropped 0 bases and J dropped 1; count of bases not matched to a gene: 2. The sequenced part of the CDR3 DNA is TGCGCCAGCAGCCAAGATCGGACAGGGAACACCGGGGAG. Translating it yields CASSQDRTGNTGE. In full, the CDR3 reads CASSQDRTGNTGELFF.

In this sample, this clone turned up many times. The CDR3 end lies 3 residues beyond the end of the read and is filled in from the germline J gene. The gene calls are TRBV7-6 and TRBJ1-2; TRBD1 matches 7 bases. The V gene's germline CDR1 is SGHVS and CDR2 FNYEAQ. Trimming removed 0 bases from V and 4 bases from J; junction bases left unmatched: 11. CDR3 size: 17 residues. Partial CDR3 DNA: TGTGCCAGCAGCTTAGCAAGGGTTCAGACAGGGCCCTATGGC. Translating gives CASSLARVQTGPYG. In full, the CDR3 reads CASSLARVQTGPYGYTF. The full variable domain, completed using reference TRBV7-6 and TRBJ1-2, is GAGVSQSPRYKVTKRGQDVALRCDPISGHVSLYWYRQALGQGPEFLTYFNYEAQQDKSGLPNDRFSAERPEGSISTLTIQRTEQRDSAMYRCASSLARVQTGPYGYTFGSGTRLTVV.

In its sample, this clone was seen many times. With the read ending 3 residues before the CDR3 end, the germline J gene is used to fill in that end. The V and J genes are TRBV7-8 and TRBJ2-5, with 7 bases fitting TRBD1. CDR1 and CDR2 (germline): SGHVS, FQNEAQ. This CDR3 is built from 15 residues. V trimming: 5 bases; J trimming: 3 bases; junction bases outside the gene matches: 9. This chain's CDR3 is CASSPDRVGKETQYF. Partial CDR3 DNA: TGTGCCAGCAGCCCAGACAGGGTAGGCAAAGAGACC.

Ten or more counts support this clone. The read halts 3 residues ahead of the CDR3 end, with the missing end drawn from the germline J gene. This sequence joins TRBV29-1 and TRBJ2-3, with 7 nucleotides matching TRBD2. The CDR3 sequence is 16 residues long. Germline V CDR1 and CDR2: SQVTM, ANQGSEA. With V trimmed by 6 bases and J by 1 base, 13 bases remained unmatched. CDR3 DNA (partial): TGCAGCGTCAGAAACCCTGGGGGGGACCGCACAGATACG. This codes for CSVRNPGGDRTDT. The CDR3 in full is CSVRNPGGDRTDTQYF.

This clone was counted a few times. CDR3 in amino acids: CASDREGTEAFF. The CDR3 DNA, read in part, is TGTGCCAGCGACAGGGAAGGAACTGAA. The chain employs TRBV7-9 and TRBJ1-1; 7 nucleotides align to TRBD1. The read falls 3 residues short of the CDR3 end, and the missing part is taken from the germline J gene. The germline gives CDR1 SEHNR, CDR2 FQNEAQ (reference sequence). The CDR3 contains 12 residues. V gave up 8 bases and J gave up 5 bases; unmatched junction bases: 5.

In this sample, this clone turned up many times. The read halts 3 residues ahead of the CDR3 end, with the missing end drawn from the germline J gene. This rearrangement joins TRBV30 to TRBJ2-1; TRBD2 matches 13 bases. CDR1 GTSNPN and CDR2 SVGIG come from the germline V gene (reference sequence). V shed 8 bases, J shed 6 bases, and the junction held 10 bases outside the gene matches. This CDR3 spans 15 amino acids. The covered CDR3 bases are TGTGCCCGACATCGGACTAGCGGGAGTCGCAATGAG. Protein sequence: CARHRTSGSRNE. The CDR3, in full, reads CARHRTSGSRNEQFF.

In its sample, this clone was seen a few times. The sequenced fragment ends 3 residues before the CDR3 boundary, so the rest is inferred from the germline J gene. V is TRBV30 and J is TRBJ2-7; maybe TRBD1 (7 bases). Germline assignment: CDR1 GTSNPN and CDR2 SVGIG (reference sequence). V dropped 5 bases and J dropped 3 bases, with 23 bases sitting between them. This CDR3 has 16 residues. The DNA read from the CDR3 is TGTGCCTGGGGACAGGCCGAGGGGGGAACTGGCTACGAG. Residues: CAWGQAEGGTGYE. The entire CDR3 is CAWGQAEGGTGYEQYF.